This T cell receptor (beta chain) appears in the sequencing data of a study of beta chain features in type 1 diabetes. The entirety of the isolated RNA underwent reverse transcription, so expressed TCRB transcripts were sequenced. Profiling relied on immunoSEQ multiplex PCR, and the TCRdb table lists in-frame clones only, not all of them. This sample yields 300,000 to 400,000 clones, of which around an eighth are seen a single time; more than 0.015% belongs to the top ten. Germline V gives CDR1 SGDLS, CDR2 YYNGEE. The CDR3 is 16 amino acids. V was cut by 0 bases and J by 0 bases, with 12 bases left in between. This clone was seen a handful of times.

The specimen sequenced was naive CD4+ T cells from blood. The chain employs TRBV9 and TRBJ1-2, with a tentative D call TRBD1 (5 bases). This TCR was recovered from a man in his late teens or twenties in good health. The CDR3 reads CASSVGDRTTNYGYTF. For the CDR3, the DNA is TGTGCCAGCAGCGTAGGAGACAGAACAACTAACTATGGCTACACCTTC.